The 16 T cell receptor beta chains in this list originate from one sample, sequenced in a study of CD8+ T cells in alopecia areata. Treatment noted: oral pan-JAK inhibitor, 5-10 mg twice daily. Extraction and reverse transcription of RNA yielded cDNA as the sequencing template. Generated by immunoSEQ multiplex PCR, the TCRdb table keeps only in-frame clones and is missing some. The sample contains more than 100,000 clones, around 53% of which appear only once. The material sequenced was CD4+ T cells sorted from blood, taken at week 4, from a patient treated with tofacitinib. The receptors were gathered from a human donor with alopecia areata.

J is TRBJ1-3 and V is TRBV29-1; 7 bases align to TRBD1. The germline V gene has CDR1 SQVTM and CDR2 ANQGSEA. The J segment lost 2 bases and the V segment lost 6 bases, leaving 7 bases of the junction unmatched. The CDR3 sequence is 14 residues long. CDR3 DNA sequence: TGCAGCGTGACAGGGTCGGGCGCTGGAAACACCATATATTTT. It specifies CSVTGSGAGNTIYF. The full variable domain, rest sourced from reference TRBV29-1 and TRBJ1-3, is SAVISQKPSRDICQRGTSLTIQCQVDSQVTMMFWYRQQPGQSLTLIATANQGSEATYESGFVIDKFPISRPNLTFSTLTVSNMSPEDSSIYLCSVTGSGAGNTIYFGEGSWLTVV.

On this clone itself: The missing conserved phenylalanine or tryptophan at the end of this CDR3 makes a read error likely. The DNA is left out, because the CDR3 cannot be placed on it with certainty; the CDR3 is given as TCRdb lists it. This chain joins TRBV6-5 and TRBJ2-4; the table's D call, TRBD2, was not checked against the DNA. The length of the CDR3 is 10 amino acids, counting both ends. Germline CDR1 MNHEY, CDR2 SVGAGI. The CDR3 sequence is CASSYSVLWL.

The gene calls are TRBV5-1 and TRBJ2-3, with 8 bases matching TRBD1. Losses at the gene ends were 4 bases for V and 6 bases for J; bases not matched to a gene: 10. Germline CDR1 reads SGHRS; CDR2 reads YFSETQ. This CDR3 comprises 15 residues. In nucleotides, the CDR3 is TGCGCCAGCAGCATGCAGGGGGCGCGGACGGATACGCAGTATTTT. As protein: CASSMQGARTDTQYF.

The table lists this clone with a few counts. The CDR3 bases are TGTGCCAGCAGCCATACAGCCTCTGGAAACACCATATATTTT. This sequence encodes CASSHTASGNTIYF. The chain couples TRBV7-9 to TRBJ1-3; no firm D call. Germline V gene data show CDR1 as SEHNR and CDR2 as FQNEAQ (reference sequence). Trimming removed 5 bases at V and 0 bases at J, with 8 bases between. This CDR3 has 14 residues. Using reference TRBV7-9 and TRBJ1-3 for the parts outside the CDR3, the full variable domain is DTGVSQNPRHKITKRGQNVTFRCDPISEHNRLYWYRQTLGQGPEFLTYFQNEAQLEKSRLLSDRFSAERPKGSFSTLEIQRTEQGDSAMYLCASSHTASGNTIYFGEGSWLTVV.

The gene calls are TRBV7-2 and TRBJ1-5; the match to TRBD1 covers 7 bases. Germline V gives CDR1 SGHTA, CDR2 FQGNSA. The CDR3 extends over 14 amino acids. V gave up 6 bases and J gave up 3 bases; unmatched junction bases: 5. The CDR3 bases are TGTGCCAGCAGGCCCGGGACAGTCAATCAGCCCCAGCATTTT. It codes for CASRPGTVNQPQHF.

The rearrangement joins TRBV6-5 to TRBJ2-7, with D perhaps TRBD2 (5 bases). The CDR3 has 14 residues. The germline V gene encodes CDR1 MNHEY and CDR2 SVGAGI. Trimming removed 7 bases at V and 0 bases at J, with 13 bases between. Here the CDR3 DNA reads TGTGCCAGCACCTCGACGGGATCCTCCTACGAGCAGTACTTC. Protein sequence: CASTSTGSSYEQYF.

The chain is built from TRBV7-6 and TRBJ2-7; the D is unclear. Between the trimmed V and J ends, which lost 5 bases and 3 bases, there was a span of 11 bases. Germline V gene data show CDR1 as SGHVS and CDR2 as FNYEAQ. This CDR3 comprises 13 residues. CDR3 DNA sequence: TGTGCCAGCAGCCCCCCAGGCCTCTACGAGCAGTACTTC. Translation: CASSPPGLYEQYF.

This clone appeared a few times. The gene calls are TRBV10-3 and TRBJ2-3; a possible D gene is TRBD2 (6 bases). The CDR3 covers 14 residues. CDR1 and CDR2 (germline): ENHRY, SYGVKD. The V end lost 3 bases, the J end lost 2 bases, and 9 bases lay between the germline ends. CDR3 nucleotide sequence: TGTGCCATCAGTGATGGCGGGGACACAGATACGCAGTATTTT. The encoded protein is CAISDGGDTDTQYF.

The J gene is TRBJ1-1, the V gene TRBV29-1, with a possible D match to TRBD1 (6 bases). The V end was cut by 6 bases, the J end by 11 bases, with 25 bases between. The CDR3 contains 14 residues. The germline CDR1 and CDR2 sequences are SQVTM and ANQGSEA. The CDR3 sequence: CSVTGQEVDRRAFF. The CDR3, as DNA: TGCAGCGTAACAGGGCAAGAGGTGGACCGAAGGGCTTTCTTT.

The chain employs TRBV29-1 and TRBJ2-6; D ambiguous. There are 17 residues in the CDR3. Germline CDR1 SQVTM, CDR2 ANQGSEA. With 6 bases removed from V and 0 bases from J, the gap between germline ends came to 18 bases. The CDR3, as DNA: TGCAGCGTGATAAGGGAACCCTCACCCTCTGGGGCCAACGTCCTGACTTTC. It is translated as CSVIREPSPSGANVLTF. Complete variable domain (other parts from reference TRBV29-1 and TRBJ2-6): SAVISQKPSRDICQRGTSLTIQCQVDSQVTMMFWYRQQPGQSLTLIATANQGSEATYESGFVIDKFPISRPNLTFSTLTVSNMSPEDSSIYLCSVIREPSPSGANVLTFGAGSRLTVL.

The chain is built from TRBV30 and TRBJ1-1; D call uncertain. There are 15 residues in the CDR3. Trimming took 7 bases from V and 0 from J, leaving 18 bases between them. The germline gives CDR1 GTSNPN, CDR2 SVGIG (reference sequence). The CDR3 bases are TGTGCCTCCCTCCTTGCAGGCATTATGAACACTGAAGCTTTCTTT. Translation: CASLLAGIMNTEAFF. Full variable domain (outside the CDR3, taken from reference TRBV30 and TRBJ1-1): SQTIHQWPATLVQPVGSPLSLECTVEGTSNPNLYWYRQAAGRGLQLLFYSVGIGQISSEVPQNLSASRPQDRQFILSSKKLLLSDSGFYLCASLLAGIMNTEAFFGQGTRLTVV.

The CDR3 loop is CAFPEGDEQFF. The CDR3 coding sequence is TGTGCCTTCCCCGAGGGGGATGAGCAGTTCTTC. The J gene is TRBJ2-1, the V gene TRBV7-9; a weak D match, TRBD1 (6 bases). The CDR3 is 11 amino acids. V shed 11 bases and J shed 8 bases, with 13 bases lying between them. Germline-derived CDR1 and CDR2 are SEHNR and FQNEAQ (reference sequence).

J is TRBJ1-1 and V is TRBV29-1; D is perhaps TRBD1 (6 bases). CDR1 is SQVTM and CDR2 is ANQGSEA in the germline V gene. The germline V and J ends were trimmed by 6 bases and 0 bases, with 11 bases remaining between them. This CDR3 has 13 residues. In DNA, the CDR3 is TGCAGCGTCGACAGGTCGGTGAACACTGAAGCTTTCTTT. It encodes CSVDRSVNTEAFF.

The chain employs TRBV30 and TRBJ1-6; TRBD1 aligns across 10 bases. The CDR3 has 13 residues. Looked up from germline, CDR1 is GTSNPN and CDR2 is SVGIG (reference sequence). Trimming took 5 bases from V and 10 from J; bases not matched to a gene: 5. CDR3 DNA sequence: TGTGCCTGGTGGACAGGGGGTAGGTCACCCCTCCACTTT. Translation: CAWWTGGRSPLHF.

This clone has more than one count but fewer than ten. The genes are TRBV11-2 and TRBJ2-1; 11 bases match TRBD2. The germline V gene has CDR1 SGHAT and CDR2 FQNNGV. The CDR3 runs 17 residues. J lost 8 bases, V lost 1 base, and 10 bases had no gene match. CDR3: CASSLGSWASGGHEQFF. Here the CDR3 DNA reads TGTGCCAGCAGCTTAGGGTCTTGGGCTAGCGGGGGGCATGAGCAGTTCTTC.

J is TRBJ2-1 and V is TRBV29-1, with TRBD2 matching 8 bases. Germline V gives CDR1 SQVTM, CDR2 ANQGSEA. V trimming: 6 bases; J trimming: 0 bases; junction bases outside the gene matches: 10. The CDR3 loop spans 16 amino acids. CDR3 DNA sequence: TGCAGCGTCCCGGGACTAGTAGTGAGCTCCTACAATGAGCAGTTCTTC. Its protein is CSVPGLVVSSYNEQFF.